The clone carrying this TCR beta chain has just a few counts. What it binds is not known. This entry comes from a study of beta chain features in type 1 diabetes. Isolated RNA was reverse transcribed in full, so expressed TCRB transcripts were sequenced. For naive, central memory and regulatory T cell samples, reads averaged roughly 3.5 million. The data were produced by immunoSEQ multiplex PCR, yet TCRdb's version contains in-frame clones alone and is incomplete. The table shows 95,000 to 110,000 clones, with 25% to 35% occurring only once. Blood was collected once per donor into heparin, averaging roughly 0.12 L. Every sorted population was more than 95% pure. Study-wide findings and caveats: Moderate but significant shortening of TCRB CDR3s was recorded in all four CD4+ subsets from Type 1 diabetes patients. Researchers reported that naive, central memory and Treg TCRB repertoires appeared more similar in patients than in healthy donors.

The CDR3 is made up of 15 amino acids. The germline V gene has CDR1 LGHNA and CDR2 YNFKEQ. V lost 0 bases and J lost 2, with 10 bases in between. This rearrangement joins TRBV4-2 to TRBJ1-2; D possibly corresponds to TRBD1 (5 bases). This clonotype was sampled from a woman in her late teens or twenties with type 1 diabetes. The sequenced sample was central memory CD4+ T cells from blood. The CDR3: CASSQERAGNYGYTF. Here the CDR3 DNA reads TGTGCCAGCAGCCAAGAAAGAGCAGGGAACTATGGCTACACCTTC.